This T cell receptor (beta chain) comes out of a study of T cells in localized non-small cell lung cancer. The CDR3 spans 13 residues. The V gene's germline CDR1 is MNHEY and CDR2 SVGAGI. V was clipped by 8 bases and J by 1 base, with 12 bases between them. Comment on this clone: As yet, its antigen is unknown.

Sequenced by immunoSEQ multiplex PCR; TCRdb stores in-frame clones only, minus some. The table shows approximately 81,000 clones, with around 90% occurring only once. Study-level points and caveats: In uninvolved adjacent lung, T cell clonality reached its highest value, exceeding tumor.

The input for sequencing was peripheral blood, taken before any cancer treatment. The clonotype was recovered from a woman aged 40-75 years with stage I squamous cell lung carcinoma. The V and J genes are TRBV6-5 and TRBJ2-7, with a tentative D call TRBD2 (5 bases). This CDR3 is CASLRTPSYEQYF. The CDR3 DNA reads TGTGCCAGCCTGAGGACTCCTTCCTACGAGCAGTACTTC.